This T cell receptor beta chain is from a study of blood T cells in healthy people across ages. Primers used in a second PCR of roughly 6 to 11 cycles were a sample-barcoded 5' primer and a J-beta primer mix. TCRdb passed the 5' RACE reads through MiXCR, listing each CDR3 protein once. The sample contains around 1,900,000 distinct CDR3 sequences, roughly two fifths of which appear only once. V lost 6 bases to trimming and J lost 6 bases; unmatched junction nucleotides: 6. The germline V gene encodes CDR1 SGHRS and CDR2 YFSETQ. This CDR3 region has 14 residues. This clonotype was counted only a few times.

The chain links TRBV5-1 to TRBJ2-1, with 10 bases matching TRBD1. The specimen was blood. The clonotype was recovered from a human donor in good health. The CDR3 sequence: CASKGTGVPNEQFF. As DNA, the CDR3 is TGCGCCAGCAAGGGGACAGGGGTTCCCAATGAGCAGTTCTTC.